Given below is one TCR beta chain in context. Its antigen remains unidentified. After isolation, RNA underwent reverse transcription to generate cDNA as the sequencing template. TCRdb's table, derived via immunoSEQ multiplex PCR, lists solely in-frame clones and lacks some. The table shows more than 150,000 clones, with 59% occurring only once. These data come from a study of CD8+ T cells in alopecia areata. V was cut by 6 bases and J by 3 bases, with 9 bases left in between. CDR3 size: 13 residues. CDR1 is ENHRY and CDR2 is SYGVKD in the germline V gene. Sampling of alopecia areata patients yielded lesional scalp punch biopsies as well as peripheral blood. Cell sorting on a FACSAria was used to separate CD4+ and CD8+ T cells from the PBMCs. Whole-study findings and limits: Although TCR sharing was seen in mice, sharing across patients was less clear, possibly for HLA-related reasons. Lesional scalp exceeded normal scalp in clonality, especially in alopecia totalis/universalis.

The chain combines TRBV10-3 with TRBJ1-5; D perhaps matches TRBD1 (5 bases). This receptor was identified in a human donor with alopecia areata. The material was CD4+ T cells sorted from blood, obtained at week 0. CDR3 region: CAISWDYNQPQHF. DNA for the CDR3: TGTGCCATCAGCTGGGACTACAATCAGCCCCAGCATTTT.